This TCR beta chain appears in the sequencing data of a study of blood T cell repertoires in COVID-19. CDR3 length: 12 residues. V was pared by 4 bases and J by 5 bases, with 8 bases between. Per the germline V gene, CDR1 is SNHLY and CDR2 is FYNNEI. Clones were read by immunoSEQ multiplex PCR, and TCRdb kept only the in-frame ones, dropping some. In the table there are 300,000 to 400,000 clones, roughly 85% of which are singletons. The sequence was collected from a woman aged 40 to 50 with acute COVID-19. Sequenced input: PBMCs or T cells enriched from blood (not recorded which). The chain recombines TRBV2 with TRBJ1-1; D ambiguous. CDR3 nucleotide sequence: TGTGCCAGCAGTGGGGGAGGGACTGAAGCTTTCTTT. Protein sequence: CASSGGGTEAFF.